One sample yielded the 10 T cell receptor beta chains listed below, sequenced in a study of CD8+CD57+ T cells in acquired aplastic anemia. CDR3 and TCR beta VDJ profiling relied on a genomic DNA template. TCRdb processed the reads anew with MiXCR; each CDR3 protein has one entry. The data show 310,000 or so distinct CDR3 sequences, under 65% seen once. CD8+CD57+ cell expansion had been shown by flow cytometry in patients chosen for sequencing. What was sequenced was sorted CD4+, CD8+, or CD8+CD57+ T cells (not recorded which) from PBMCs. These receptors all come from a human donor with aplastic anemia.

This clonotype was found once. The chain is built from TRBV15 and TRBJ1-4; the D is unclear. The CDR3 spans 15 residues. Per germline, CDR1 LNHNV and CDR2 YYDKDF (reference sequence). V lost 1 base and J 5 bases, leaving 11 bases between the germline ends. For the CDR3, the DNA is TGTGCCACCAGCAGAGTTGGGCAGCCGAATGAAAAACTGTTTTTT. This gives the protein CATSRVGQPNEKLFF.

J is TRBJ2-1 and V is TRBV14; 10 bases line up with TRBD2. The ends lost 6 bases at V and 7 bases at J; junction bases unmatched: 9. Per germline, CDR1 SGHDN and CDR2 FVKESK. The CDR3 loop spans 15 amino acids. CDR3: CASSKQASGSNEQFF. CDR3 DNA: TGTGCCAGCAGTAAGCAGGCTAGCGGGAGTAATGAGCAGTTCTTC.

This clonotype was seen more than once but under ten times. The chain couples TRBV19 to TRBJ1-2; no reliable D call. Germline assignment: CDR1 LNHDA and CDR2 SQIVND (reference sequence). CDR3 size: 12 residues. With 8 bases removed from V and 0 bases from J, the gap between germline ends came to 7 bases. The CDR3 DNA is TGTGCCAGTTCCCGTGCTAACTATGGCTACACCTTC. Translation gives CASSRANYGYTF.

This chain joins TRBV7-7 and TRBJ2-3; unclear D gene. From germline, CDR1 is SSHAT and CDR2 FNYEAQ (reference sequence). The CDR3 is 13 amino acids. Trimming stripped 5 bases from V and 1 base from J, with 7 bases between. The chain's CDR3 is CASSELRTDTQYF. The CDR3 DNA reads TGTGCCAGCAGCGAACTCCGCACAGATACGCAGTATTTT.

This clonotype came up a few times. In DNA, the CDR3 is TGTGCCAGCAGCTTAGCCGGATTACTCTACGAGCAGTACTTC. It is translated as CASSLAGLLYEQYF. The genes are TRBV7-8 and TRBJ2-7; D is uncertain. The CDR3 has 14 amino acids. Germline V gives CDR1 SGHVS, CDR2 FQNEAQ. V was clipped by 0 bases and J by 3 bases, with 9 bases between them.

This clonotype showed up many times. Sequence at one end of the junction differs from germline and may be a read error. This rearrangement joins TRBV20-1 to TRBJ1-2; D possibly corresponds to TRBD1 (5 bases). Germline V gene lookup returns CDR1 DFQATT and CDR2 SNEGSKA (reference sequence). The CDR3 extends over 11 amino acids. The CDR3 reads CSARGGGKMSF. The CDR3 bases are TGCAGTGCTAGGGGGGGGGGGAAAATGTCCTTC.

This clonotype was counted once. The chain joins TRBV29-1 to TRBJ1-1; the match to TRBD1 covers 9 bases. After removal of 7 bases from V and 5 bases from J, the junction contained 11 bases not matched to a gene. This CDR3 has 14 amino acids. CDR1 is SQVTM, CDR2 ANQGSEA, per germline. Here the CDR3 DNA reads TGCAGCGCCTCCGGGACAGGGACGGGGACTGAAGCTTTCTTT. This encodes CSASGTGTGTEAFF.

The chain links TRBV20-1 to TRBJ1-6; D is unclear. The germline V gene has CDR1 DFQATT and CDR2 SNEGSKA (reference sequence). The CDR3 covers 15 residues. V was pared by 0 bases and J by 9 bases, with 15 bases between. The DNA of the CDR3 is TGCAGTGCTAGAGATCCCGAGTTCGGTAGTTCACCCCTCCACTTT. Its translation: CSARDPEFGSSPLHF.

The chain recombines TRBV10-3 with TRBJ1-2; weak D call: TRBD1 (6 bases). V gave up 3 bases and J gave up 4 bases, with 6 bases separating them. CDR1 ENHRY and CDR2 SYGVKD come from the germline V gene. This CDR3 contains 12 residues. CDR3 DNA sequence: TGTGCCATCAGTGACAGGGGCTATGGCTACACCTTC. It yields the protein CAISDRGYGYTF.

The CDR3 region has the DNA TGCAGCGTTGAGCGGGCCAGCCAGTCAATAAACTATGGCTACACCTTC. It yields the protein CSVERASQSINYGYTF. The V and J genes are TRBV29-1 and TRBJ1-2; D is undetermined. V gave up 3 bases and J gave up 2 bases, with 19 bases separating them. This CDR3 has 16 residues. Germline loops: CDR1 SQVTM, CDR2 ANQGSEA.